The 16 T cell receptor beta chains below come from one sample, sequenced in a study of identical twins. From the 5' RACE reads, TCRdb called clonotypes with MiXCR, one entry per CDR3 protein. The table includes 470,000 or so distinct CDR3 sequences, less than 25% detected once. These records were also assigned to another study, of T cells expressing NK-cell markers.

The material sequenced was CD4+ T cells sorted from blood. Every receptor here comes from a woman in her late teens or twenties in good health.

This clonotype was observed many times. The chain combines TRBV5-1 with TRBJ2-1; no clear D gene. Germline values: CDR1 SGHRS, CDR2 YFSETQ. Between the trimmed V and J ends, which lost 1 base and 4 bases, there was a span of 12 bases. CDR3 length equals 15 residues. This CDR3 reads CASSLFGGAYNEQFF. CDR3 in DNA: TGCGCCAGCAGCTTGTTTGGTGGAGCATACAATGAGCAGTTCTTC. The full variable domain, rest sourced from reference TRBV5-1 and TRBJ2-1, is KAGVTQTPRYLIKTRGQQVTLSCSPISGHRSVSWYQQTPGQGLQFLFEYFSETQRNKGNFPGRFSGRQFSNSRSEMNVSTLELGDSALYLCASSLFGGAYNEQFFGPGTRLTVL.

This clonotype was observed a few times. In DNA form, the CDR3 reads TGTGCCAGCAGCGACCCGGACAGGGTCGGAGGCTACACCTTC. Protein: CASSDPDRVGGYTF. This chain uses TRBV6-1 with TRBJ1-2; TRBD1 matches 8 bases. The CDR3 spans 14 residues. Germline-derived CDR1 and CDR2 are MNHNS and SASEGT. J was trimmed by 8 bases and V by 6 bases; bases with no gene match: 11.

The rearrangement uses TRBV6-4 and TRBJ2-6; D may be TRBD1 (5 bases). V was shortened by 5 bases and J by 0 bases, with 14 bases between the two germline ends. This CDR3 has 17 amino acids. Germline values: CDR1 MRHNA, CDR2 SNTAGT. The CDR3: CASSPRAPGSGANVLTF. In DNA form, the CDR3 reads TGTGCCAGCAGTCCCAGGGCCCCAGGCTCTGGGGCCAACGTCCTGACTTTC.

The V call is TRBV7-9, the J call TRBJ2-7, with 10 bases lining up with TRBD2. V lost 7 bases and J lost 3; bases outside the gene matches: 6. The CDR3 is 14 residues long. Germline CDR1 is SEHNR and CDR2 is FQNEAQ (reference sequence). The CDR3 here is CASILAGEFYEQYF. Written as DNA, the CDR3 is TGTGCCAGCATCCTAGCGGGAGAGTTCTACGAGCAGTACTTC. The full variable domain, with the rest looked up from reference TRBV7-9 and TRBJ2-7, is DTGVSQNPRHKITKRGQNVTFRCDPISEHNRLYWYRQTLGQGPEFLTYFQNEAQLEKSRLLSDRFSAERPKGSFSTLEIQRTEQGDSAMYLCASILAGEFYEQYFGPGTRLTVT.

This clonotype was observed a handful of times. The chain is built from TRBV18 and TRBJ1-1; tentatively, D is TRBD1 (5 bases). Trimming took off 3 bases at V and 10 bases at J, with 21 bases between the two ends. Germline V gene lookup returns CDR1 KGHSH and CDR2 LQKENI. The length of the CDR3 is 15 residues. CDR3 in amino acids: CASSPESRGGFAAFF. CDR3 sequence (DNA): TGTGCCAGCTCACCTGAGTCAAGGGGAGGTTTCGCAGCTTTCTTT.

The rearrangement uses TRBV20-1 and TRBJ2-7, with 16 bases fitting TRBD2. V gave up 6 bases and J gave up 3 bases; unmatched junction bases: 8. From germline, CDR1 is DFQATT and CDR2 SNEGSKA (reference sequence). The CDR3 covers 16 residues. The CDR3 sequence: CSATGTSGRAIYEQYF. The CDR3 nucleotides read TGCAGTGCGACCGGGACTAGCGGGAGGGCCATCTACGAGCAGTACTTC.

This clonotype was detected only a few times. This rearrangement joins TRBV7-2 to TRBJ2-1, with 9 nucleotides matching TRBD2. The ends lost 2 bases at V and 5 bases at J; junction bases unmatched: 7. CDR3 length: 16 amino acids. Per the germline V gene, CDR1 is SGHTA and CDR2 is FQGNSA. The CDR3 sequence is CASSLHFSGGHNEQFF. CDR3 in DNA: TGTGCCAGCAGCTTACATTTTAGCGGGGGCCACAATGAGCAGTTCTTC.

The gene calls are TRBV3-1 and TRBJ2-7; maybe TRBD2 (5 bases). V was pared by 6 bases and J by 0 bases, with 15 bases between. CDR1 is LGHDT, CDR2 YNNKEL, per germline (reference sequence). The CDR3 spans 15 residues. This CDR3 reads CASSRVERSSYEQYF. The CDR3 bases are TGTGCCAGCAGTCGAGTTGAGCGGAGCTCCTACGAGCAGTACTTC.

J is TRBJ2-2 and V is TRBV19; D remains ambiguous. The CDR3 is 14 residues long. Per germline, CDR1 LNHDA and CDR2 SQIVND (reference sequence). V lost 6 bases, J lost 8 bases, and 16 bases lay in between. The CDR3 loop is CASRTPSNEGELFF. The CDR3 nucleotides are TGTGCCAGTAGGACACCCTCGAACGAAGGGGAGCTGTTTTTT.

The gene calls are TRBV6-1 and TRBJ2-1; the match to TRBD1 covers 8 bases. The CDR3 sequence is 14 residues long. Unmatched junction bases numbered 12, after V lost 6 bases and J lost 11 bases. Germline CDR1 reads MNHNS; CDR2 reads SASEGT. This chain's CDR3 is CASSHLDRGVQQFF. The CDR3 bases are TGTGCCAGCAGCCACTTAGACAGGGGCGTTCAGCAGTTCTTC.

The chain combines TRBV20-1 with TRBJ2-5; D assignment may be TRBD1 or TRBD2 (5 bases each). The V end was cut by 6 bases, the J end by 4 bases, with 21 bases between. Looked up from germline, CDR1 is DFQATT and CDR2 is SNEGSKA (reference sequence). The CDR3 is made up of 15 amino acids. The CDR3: CSAASSFGGAETQYF. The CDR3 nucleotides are TGCAGTGCCGCTTCTAGCTTCGGTGGGGCAGAGACCCAGTACTTC.

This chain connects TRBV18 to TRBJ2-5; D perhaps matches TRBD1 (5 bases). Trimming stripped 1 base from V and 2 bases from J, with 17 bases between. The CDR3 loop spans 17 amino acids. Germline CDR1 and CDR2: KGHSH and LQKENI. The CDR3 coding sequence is TGTGCCAGCTCACCACAAATCACGAGACAGTCTCAAGAGACCCAGTACTTC. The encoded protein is CASSPQITRQSQETQYF.

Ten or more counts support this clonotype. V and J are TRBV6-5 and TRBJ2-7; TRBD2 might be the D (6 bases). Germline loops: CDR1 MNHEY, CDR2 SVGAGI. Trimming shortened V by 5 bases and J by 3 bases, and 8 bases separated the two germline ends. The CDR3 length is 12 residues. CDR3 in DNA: TGTGCCAGCAGTCGGCGGGGCTACGAGCAGTACTTC. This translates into CASSRRGYEQYF.

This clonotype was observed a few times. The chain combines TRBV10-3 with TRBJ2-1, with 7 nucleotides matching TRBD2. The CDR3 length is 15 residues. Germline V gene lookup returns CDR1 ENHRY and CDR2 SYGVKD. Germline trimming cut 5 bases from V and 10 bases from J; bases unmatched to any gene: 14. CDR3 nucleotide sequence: TGTGCCATCAGTTTCTCTGTGACTAGCCGTCAAGAGCAGTTCTTC. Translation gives CAISFSVTSRQEQFF.

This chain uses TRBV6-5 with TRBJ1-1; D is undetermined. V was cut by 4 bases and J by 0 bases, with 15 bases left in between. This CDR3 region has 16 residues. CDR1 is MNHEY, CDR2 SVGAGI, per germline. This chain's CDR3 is CASSSRLERMNTEAFF. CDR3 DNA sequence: TGTGCCAGCAGTTCCCGTTTGGAAAGGATGAACACTGAAGCTTTCTTT.

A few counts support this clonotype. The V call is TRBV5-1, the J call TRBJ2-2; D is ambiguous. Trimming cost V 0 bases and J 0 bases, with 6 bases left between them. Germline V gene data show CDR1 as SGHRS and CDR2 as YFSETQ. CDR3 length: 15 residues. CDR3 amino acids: CASSLELPNTGELFF. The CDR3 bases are TGCGCCAGCAGCTTGGAACTGCCGAACACCGGGGAGCTGTTTTTT.